This T cell receptor (beta chain) stems from a study of T cell repertoires in cytomegalovirus infection. Overall study results and limits: The ex vivo response was dominated by HLA-C-restricted CMV-specific TCR beta clonotypes.

Per the germline V gene, CDR1 is MNHEY and CDR2 is SVGEGT. The CDR3 is 17 residues long. V shed 2 bases and J 3 bases; nucleotides not matched to a gene: 9. TCRdb re-called the reads through MiXCR, storing one row per CDR3 protein. The sample records fewer than 550,000 distinct CDR3 sequences, around 10% being singletons. On this clonotype: Its antigen is undetermined.

The sequence was obtained from a human donor in good health (CMV status not recorded). Some clones in this sample may be carry-over from other donors' samples. Sequenced input: PBMCs. The chain employs TRBV6-2 or TRBV6-3 and TRBJ2-7; 11 bases line up with TRBD2. The CDR3 sequence: CASSYLKTSGSLYEQYF. In DNA, the CDR3 is TGTGCCAGCAGTTACCTCAAAACTAGCGGGAGTCTCTACGAGCAGTACTTC.